Shown below are 9 T cell receptor beta chains from a single sample sequenced in a study of shared clonotypes between healthy human individuals. Naive CD8 populations comprised CD45RO-negative cells positively selected for CCR7, excluding terminally differentiated effector memory CD45RA+ cells. Clones were sequenced by immunoSEQ multiplex PCR, and TCRdb holds only the in-frame ones, with some missing. Of millions of clones listed, under 95% were seen once; the top ten hold under 2%. The specimen was naive CD8+ T cells from PBMCs. The receptors originated from a man aged 18 to 30 in good health. Some clones in this sample may be carry-over from other donors' samples.

The rearrangement links TRBV7-3 to TRBJ1-5; tentative D call: TRBD1 (5 bases). Germline V gene sequence: CDR1 SGHTA, CDR2 FQGTGA. The CDR3 length is 17 residues. V was trimmed by 4 bases and J by 0 bases, leaving 16 bases between them. The CDR3 DNA is TGTGCCAGCAGCTCCTTCCCCGGAGGGGATAGCAATCAGCCCCAGCATTTT. Its translation is CASSSFPGGDSNQPQHF.

The CDR3 DNA reads TGTGCCAGCCCCCCAAGCGGGAGGGCCCCTAAAGGTTCCTACAATGAGCAGTTCTTC. Its translation is CASPPSGRAPKGSYNEQFF. This chain connects TRBV27 to TRBJ2-1, with 10 positions matching TRBD2. This CDR3 has 19 amino acids. Germline V gene sequence: CDR1 MNHEY, CDR2 SMNVEV (reference sequence). V lost 8 bases to trimming and J lost 1 base; unmatched junction nucleotides: 17.

The chain combines TRBV4-1 with TRBJ2-7; possibly TRBD1 or TRBD2 for D (5 bases each). There are 15 residues in the CDR3. Germline CDR1 reads MGHRA; CDR2 reads YSYEKL. Trimming removed 2 bases at V and 4 bases at J, with 15 bases between. CDR3 in amino acids: CASSQLPRDDYEQYF. The CDR3 bases are TGCGCCAGCAGCCAATTACCCCGGGACGATTACGAGCAGTACTTC.

The rearrangement joins TRBV27 to TRBJ2-7; 7 bases are shared with TRBD2. Trimming took 2 bases from V and 5 from J; bases not matched to a gene: 9. CDR1 is MNHEY and CDR2 is SMNVEV in the germline V gene (reference sequence). The CDR3 extends over 15 amino acids. CDR3 sequence reads: CASSLSATSHHEQYF. The CDR3 region has the DNA TGTGCCAGCAGTTTAAGTGCGACTAGCCACCACGAGCAGTACTTC.

The chain links TRBV6-6 to TRBJ2-2, with 11 bases matching TRBD2. The germline gives CDR1 MNHNY, CDR2 SVGAGI (reference sequence). V lost 2 bases, J lost 3 bases, and 2 bases stayed unmatched. The CDR3 spans 16 residues. CDR3 sequence (DNA): TGTGCCAGCAGTTACGTGACTAGCGGGGACACCGGGGAGCTGTTTTTT. Translating gives CASSYVTSGDTGELFF.

The CDR3 loop reads CAWQGSREKLFF. The DNA for the CDR3 is TGTGCCTGGCAGGGATCGAGGGAAAAACTGTTTTTT. The gene calls are TRBV30 and TRBJ1-4; D perhaps matches TRBD1 (5 bases). CDR3 length equals 12 residues. Germline V gene lookup returns CDR1 GTSNPN and CDR2 SVGIG (reference sequence). Trimming took off 5 bases at V and 8 bases at J, with 12 bases between the two ends. Supplemented by reference TRBV30 and TRBJ1-4, the full variable domain reads SQTIHQWPATLVQPVGSPLSLECTVEGTSNPNLYWYRQAAGRGLQLLFYSVGIGQISSEVPQNLSASRPQDRQFILSSKKLLLSDSGFYLCAWQGSREKLFFGSGTQLSVL.

J is TRBJ2-2 and V is TRBV28; 15 bases line up with TRBD2. CDR1 MDHEN and CDR2 SYDVKM come from the germline V gene. This CDR3 spans 18 amino acids. CDR3 in DNA: TGTGGATCCCGAATTGGACTAGCGGGAGGGCCGAGCACCGGGGAGCTGTTTTTT. Translated, it gives CGSRIGLAGGPSTGELFF.

The V gene is TRBV19, the J gene TRBJ2-5, with 10 nucleotides matching TRBD1. The CDR3 is 15 amino acids. The junction had 6 bases not matched to a gene; V was cut back by 3 bases and J by 5 bases. Germline CDR1 reads LNHDA; CDR2 reads SQIVND (reference sequence). DNA of the CDR3: TGTGCCAGTAGTATTCCCGGGACAGGGGTGGAGACCCAGTACTTC. This codes for CASSIPGTGVETQYF.

Only one count was recorded for this clone. The chain carries TRBV5-1 and TRBJ1-2; TRBD1 matches at 9 bases. V was pared by 0 bases and J by 4 bases, with 7 bases of the junction left unmatched. Germline V gives CDR1 SGHRS, CDR2 YFSETQ. The CDR3 runs to 16 residues. CDR3 sequence (DNA): TGCGCCAGCAGCTTGGCCCCGGGACAGGGTACCTATGGCTACACCTTC. Amino acid sequence: CASSLAPGQGTYGYTF.